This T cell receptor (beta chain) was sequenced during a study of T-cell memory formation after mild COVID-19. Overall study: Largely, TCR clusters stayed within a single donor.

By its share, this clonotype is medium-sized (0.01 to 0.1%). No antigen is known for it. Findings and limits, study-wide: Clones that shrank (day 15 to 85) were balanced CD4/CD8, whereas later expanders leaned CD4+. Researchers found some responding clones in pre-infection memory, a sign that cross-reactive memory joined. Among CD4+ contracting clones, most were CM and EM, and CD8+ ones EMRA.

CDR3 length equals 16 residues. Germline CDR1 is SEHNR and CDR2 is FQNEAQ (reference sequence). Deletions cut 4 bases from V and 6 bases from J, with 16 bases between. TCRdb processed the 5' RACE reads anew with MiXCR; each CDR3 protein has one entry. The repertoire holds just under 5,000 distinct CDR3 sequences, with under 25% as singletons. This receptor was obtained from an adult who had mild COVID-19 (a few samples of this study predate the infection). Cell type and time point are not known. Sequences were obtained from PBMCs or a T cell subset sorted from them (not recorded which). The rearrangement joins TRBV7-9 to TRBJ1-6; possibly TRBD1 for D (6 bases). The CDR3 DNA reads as TGTGCCAGCAGCTGGGGCAGGGGCTTGGGTAATTCACCCCTCCACTTT. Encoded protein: CASSWGRGLGNSPLHF.